Below are 12 T cell receptor beta chains sequenced from a single sample in a study of cytomegalovirus exposure and HLA in healthy donors (dated by TCRdb to about 2017). The method was the immunoSEQ multiplex PCR assay. TCRdb mirrors the immuneACCESS table, restricted to in-frame sequences. Some clones are absent from its copies; in checked studies, under half trace to an unresolved V gene, and the reason for the others is unknown. In all, the sample holds more than 250,000 clones, and roughly 87% of those were seen once. The ten largest account for over 1% of the sample. Sequencing was carried out using PBMCs. These receptors were taken from a woman aged 25 to 39 in good health and CMV-seropositive.

The J gene is TRBJ1-1, the V gene TRBV28, with D uncertain. V lost 2 bases and J 0 bases, leaving 7 bases between the germline ends. The CDR3 consists of 14 residues. Germline CDR1 reads MDHEN; CDR2 reads SYDVKM. The CDR3, as DNA: TGTGCCAGCAGTTTACGACTAATGAACACTGAAGCTTTCTTT. It translates to CASSLRLMNTEAFF.

This chain connects TRBV6-5 to TRBJ2-1; 7 nucleotides match TRBD2. V gave up 5 bases and J gave up 5 bases; unmatched junction bases: 6. The V gene's germline CDR1 is MNHEY and CDR2 SVGAGI. This CDR3 region has 14 residues. The CDR3 DNA sequence: TGTGCCAGCAGTAGACCCGGGACTAACAATGAGCAGTTCTTC. This sequence encodes CASSRPGTNNEQFF.

The chain employs TRBV19 and TRBJ2-5; the match to TRBD2 covers 12 bases. Trimming at V came to 5 bases and at J to 4 bases, leaving 5 bases not matched to a gene. Per germline, CDR1 LNHDA and CDR2 SQIVND (reference sequence). The CDR3 is made up of 15 amino acids. In nucleotides, the CDR3 is TGTGCCAGTAGTGGACTAGCGGGGTTATCAGAGACCCAGTACTTC. This gives the protein CASSGLAGLSETQYF.

In its sample, this clone was seen once. The DNA for the CDR3 is TGTGCCAGCAGTCCCGCTACTTACACAGATACGCAGTATTTT. Its protein product is CASSPATYTDTQYF. This rearrangement joins TRBV6-1 to TRBJ2-3, with D unclear. CDR3 length equals 14 residues. V was shortened by 5 bases and J by 2 bases, with 11 bases between the two germline ends. From germline, CDR1 is MNHNS and CDR2 SASEGT.

The gene calls are TRBV9 and TRBJ2-1; 7 nucleotides line up with TRBD1. The germline V gene has CDR1 SGDLS and CDR2 YYNGEE. The CDR3 covers 18 residues. J gave up 5 bases and V 5 bases, and 19 bases lay outside the gene matches. The CDR3 reads CASSTRDGTVSWDNEQFF. CDR3 in DNA: TGTGCCAGCAGTACTCGGGACGGGACAGTAAGTTGGGACAATGAGCAGTTCTTC.

J is TRBJ2-6 and V is TRBV30; weak D call: TRBD1 (6 bases). Germline CDR1 reads GTSNPN; CDR2 reads SVGIG (reference sequence). With 5 bases removed from V and 3 bases from J, the gap between germline ends came to 11 bases. CDR3 length equals 14 residues. The CDR3 is CAWETGYGANVLTF. CDR3 coding DNA: TGTGCCTGGGAAACAGGGTATGGGGCCAACGTCCTGACTTTC.

The chain is built from TRBV13 and TRBJ2-7; TRBD2 aligns across 7 bases. Germline V gives CDR1 PRHDT, CDR2 FYEKMQ (reference sequence). The V segment lost 3 bases and the J segment 3 bases; nucleotides outside the gene matches: 8. This CDR3 contains 15 residues. The CDR3 loop reads CASSLTGGNIYEQYF. The CDR3 DNA follows: TGTGCCAGCAGCTTGACGGGAGGCAACATCTACGAGCAGTACTTC.

The V call is TRBV28, the J call TRBJ2-7; TRBD1 matches 8 bases. Germline loops: CDR1 MDHEN, CDR2 SYDVKM. This CDR3 is 17 amino acids long. Losses at the gene ends were 6 bases for V and 2 bases for J; bases not matched to a gene: 15. The chain's CDR3 is CASRPSGTGGFTYEQYF. The DNA for the CDR3 is TGTGCCAGCAGACCCTCCGGGACAGGCGGCTTTACCTACGAGCAGTACTTC.

The genes are TRBV5-4 and TRBJ1-2; 7 bases fit TRBD1. CDR3 length equals 12 residues. V lost 0 bases to trimming and J lost 9 bases; unmatched junction nucleotides: 2. Germline assignment: CDR1 SGHNT and CDR2 YYREEE (reference sequence). The CDR3 DNA is TGTGCCAGCAGCTTGGTACAGGGGAGCTACACCTTC. As protein: CASSLVQGSYTF.

V and J are TRBV28 and TRBJ1-5; no clear D. There are 14 residues in the CDR3. Germline V gene lookup returns CDR1 MDHEN and CDR2 SYDVKM. Between the trimmed V and J ends, which lost 7 bases and 2 bases, there was a span of 12 bases. The DNA for the CDR3 is TGTGCCAGCACTGGGTTTTGGGGCAATCAGCCCCAGCATTTT. Translating it yields CASTGFWGNQPQHF.

The gene calls are TRBV12-5 and TRBJ2-7, with D hard to call. Germline V gene lookup returns CDR1 LGHNT and CDR2 FRNRAP. The CDR3 runs to 15 residues. Trimming pared 9 bases from V and 0 bases from J, leaving 18 bases between. CDR3 bases: TGTGCTAGCGCTTTCCCGAAGGTCCCCTCCTACGAGCAGTACTTC. Protein product: CASAFPKVPSYEQYF.

This chain uses TRBV27 with TRBJ2-7; D could derive from TRBD1 or TRBD2 (6 bases each). Germline V lookup: CDR1 MNHEY, CDR2 SMNVEV (reference sequence). The length of the CDR3 is 15 residues. The V gene lost 5 bases and the J gene lost 4 bases, with 18 bases spanning the gap. The CDR3 region is CASSVPGTGAYEQYF. The CDR3 DNA reads as TGTGCCAGCAGTGTCCCCGGGACGGGGGCATACGAGCAGTACTTC.